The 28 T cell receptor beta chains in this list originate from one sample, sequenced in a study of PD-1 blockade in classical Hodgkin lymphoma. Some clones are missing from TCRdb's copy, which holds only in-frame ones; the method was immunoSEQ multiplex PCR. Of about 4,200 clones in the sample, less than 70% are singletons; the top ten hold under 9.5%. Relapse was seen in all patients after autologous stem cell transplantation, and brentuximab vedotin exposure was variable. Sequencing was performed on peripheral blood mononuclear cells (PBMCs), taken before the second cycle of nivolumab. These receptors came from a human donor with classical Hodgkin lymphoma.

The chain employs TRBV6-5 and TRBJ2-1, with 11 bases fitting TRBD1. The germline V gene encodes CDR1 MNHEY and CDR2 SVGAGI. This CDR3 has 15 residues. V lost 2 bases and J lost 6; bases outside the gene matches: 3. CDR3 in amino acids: CASSYGGQGVNEQFF. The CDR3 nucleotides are TGTGCCAGCAGTTACGGGGGACAGGGGGTCAATGAGCAGTTCTTC.

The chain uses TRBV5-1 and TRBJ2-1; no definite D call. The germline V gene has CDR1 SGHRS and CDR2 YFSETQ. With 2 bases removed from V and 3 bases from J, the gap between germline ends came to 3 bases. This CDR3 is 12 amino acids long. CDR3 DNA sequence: TGCGCCAGCAGCTTAAACTACAATGAGCAGTTCTTC. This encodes CASSLNYNEQFF.

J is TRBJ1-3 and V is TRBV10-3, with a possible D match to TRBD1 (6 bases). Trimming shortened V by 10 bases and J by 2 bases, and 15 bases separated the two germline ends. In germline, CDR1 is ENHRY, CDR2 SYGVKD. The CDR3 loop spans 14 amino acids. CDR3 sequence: CATEPRTAGNTIYF. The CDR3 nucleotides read TGTGCCACCGAACCTAGGACAGCTGGAAACACCATATATTTT.

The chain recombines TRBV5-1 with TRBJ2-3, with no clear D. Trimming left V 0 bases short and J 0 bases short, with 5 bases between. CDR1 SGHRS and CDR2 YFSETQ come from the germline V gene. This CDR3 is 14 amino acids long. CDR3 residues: CASSLARSTDTQYF. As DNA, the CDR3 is TGCGCCAGCAGCTTGGCCCGGAGCACAGATACGCAGTATTTT.

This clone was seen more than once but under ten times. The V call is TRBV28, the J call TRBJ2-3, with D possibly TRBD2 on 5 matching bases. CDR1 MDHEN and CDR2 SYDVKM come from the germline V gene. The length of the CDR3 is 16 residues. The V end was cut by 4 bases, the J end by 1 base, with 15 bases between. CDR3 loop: CASSYPSGSGTDTQYF. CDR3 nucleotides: TGTGCCAGCAGTTACCCCTCAGGTAGCGGCACAGATACGCAGTATTTT.

DNA of the CDR3: TGTGCCAGCAGTCGGACCAGCACCTCCTACGAGCAGTACTTC. Its protein is CASSRTSTSYEQYF. The chain uses TRBV6-5 and TRBJ2-7; D not certain. Germline loops: CDR1 MNHEY, CDR2 SVGAGI. The CDR3 is made up of 14 amino acids. Trimming took off 5 bases at V and 0 bases at J, with 11 bases between the two ends.

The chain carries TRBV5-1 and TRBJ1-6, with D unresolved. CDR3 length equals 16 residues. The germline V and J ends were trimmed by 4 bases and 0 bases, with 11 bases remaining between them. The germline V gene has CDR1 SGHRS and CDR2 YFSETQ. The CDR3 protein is CASSVGGSSYNSPLHF. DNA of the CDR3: TGCGCCAGCAGCGTTGGCGGTAGCTCCTATAATTCACCCCTCCACTTT.

The CDR3 DNA follows: TGTGCCAGCAGTCCGGGACAGGGGGCCCTCAATCAGCCCCAGCATTTT. Its protein is CASSPGQGALNQPQHF. This chain connects TRBV9 to TRBJ1-5; TRBD1 matches at 12 bases. Per the germline V gene, CDR1 is SGDLS and CDR2 is YYNGEE. The CDR3 has 16 amino acids. The V and J ends lost 5 bases and 3 bases, in that order; junction bases with no gene match: 6.

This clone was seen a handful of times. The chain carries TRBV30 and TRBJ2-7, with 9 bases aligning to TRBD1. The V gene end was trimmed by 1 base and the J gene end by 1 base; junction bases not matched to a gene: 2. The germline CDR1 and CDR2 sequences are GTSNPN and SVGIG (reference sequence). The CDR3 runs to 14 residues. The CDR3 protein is CAWSAGQGSYEQYF. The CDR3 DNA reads TGTGCCTGGAGTGCGGGACAGGGTTCCTACGAGCAGTACTTC.

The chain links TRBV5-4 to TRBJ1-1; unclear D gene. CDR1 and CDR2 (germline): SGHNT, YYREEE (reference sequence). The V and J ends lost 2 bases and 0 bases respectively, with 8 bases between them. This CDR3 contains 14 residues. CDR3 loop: CASSFSLLNTEAFF. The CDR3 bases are TGTGCCAGCAGCTTTTCTCTACTGAACACTGAAGCTTTCTTT.

The CDR3 DNA reads TGCAGCGTTGGTCCCCGGTACAATGAGCAGTTCTTC. This translates into CSVGPRYNEQFF. This chain uses TRBV29-1 with TRBJ2-1; D call uncertain. Trimming shortened V by 4 bases and J by 4 bases, and 8 bases separated the two germline ends. In germline, CDR1 is SQVTM, CDR2 ANQGSEA. The CDR3 sequence is 12 residues long.

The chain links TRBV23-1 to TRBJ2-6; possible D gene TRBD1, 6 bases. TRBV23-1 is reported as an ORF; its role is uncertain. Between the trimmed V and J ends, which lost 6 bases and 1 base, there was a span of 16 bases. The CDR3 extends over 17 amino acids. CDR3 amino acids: CASRAQGTGSGANVLTF. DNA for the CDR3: TGCGCCAGCAGAGCACAGGGAACGGGTTCTGGGGCCAACGTCCTGACTTTC.

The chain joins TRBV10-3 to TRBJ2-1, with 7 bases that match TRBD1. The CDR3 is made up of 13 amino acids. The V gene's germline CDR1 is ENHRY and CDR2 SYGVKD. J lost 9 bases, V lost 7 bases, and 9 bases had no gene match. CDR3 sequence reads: CAIKTQGDAEQFF. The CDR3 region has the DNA TGTGCCATCAAAACGCAGGGGGATGCTGAGCAGTTCTTC.

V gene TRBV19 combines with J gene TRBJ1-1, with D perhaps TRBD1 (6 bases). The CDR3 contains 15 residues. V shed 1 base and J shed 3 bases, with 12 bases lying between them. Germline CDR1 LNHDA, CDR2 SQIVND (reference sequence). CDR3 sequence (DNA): TGTGCCAGTAGTATAGGCAGCGGGGGCTACACTGAAGCTTTCTTT. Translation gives CASSIGSGGYTEAFF.

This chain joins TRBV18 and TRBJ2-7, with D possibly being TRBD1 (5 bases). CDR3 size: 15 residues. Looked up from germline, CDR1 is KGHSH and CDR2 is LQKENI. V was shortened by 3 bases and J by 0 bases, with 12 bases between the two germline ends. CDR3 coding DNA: TGTGCCAGCTCACCGGAAACAGGATTCTCCTACGAGCAGTACTTC. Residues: CASSPETGFSYEQYF.

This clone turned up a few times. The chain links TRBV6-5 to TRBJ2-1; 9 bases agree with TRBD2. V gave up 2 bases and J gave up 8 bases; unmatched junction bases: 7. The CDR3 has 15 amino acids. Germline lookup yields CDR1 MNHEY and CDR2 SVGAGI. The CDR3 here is CASSYGREGPYEQFF. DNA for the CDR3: TGTGCCAGCAGTTACGGGCGGGAGGGCCCCTATGAGCAGTTCTTC.

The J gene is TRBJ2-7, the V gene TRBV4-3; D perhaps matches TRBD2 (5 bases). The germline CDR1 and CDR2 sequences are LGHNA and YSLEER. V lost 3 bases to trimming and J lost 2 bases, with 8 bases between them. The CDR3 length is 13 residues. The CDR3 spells CASSQELAYEQYF. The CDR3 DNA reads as TGCGCCAGCAGCCAGGAACTAGCCTACGAGCAGTACTTC.

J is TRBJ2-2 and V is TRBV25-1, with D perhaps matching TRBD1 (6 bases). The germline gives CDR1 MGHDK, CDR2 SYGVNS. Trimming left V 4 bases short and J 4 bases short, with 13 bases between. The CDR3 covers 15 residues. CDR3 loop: CASSAWTAFTGELFF. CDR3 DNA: TGTGCCAGCAGTGCCTGGACAGCATTCACCGGGGAGCTGTTTTTT. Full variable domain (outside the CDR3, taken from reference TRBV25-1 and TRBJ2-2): EADIYQTPRYLVIGTGKKITLECSQTMGHDKMYWYQQDPGMELHLIHYSYGVNSTEKGDLSSESTVSRIRTEHFPLTLESARPSHTSQYLCASSAWTAFTGELFFGEGSRLTVL.

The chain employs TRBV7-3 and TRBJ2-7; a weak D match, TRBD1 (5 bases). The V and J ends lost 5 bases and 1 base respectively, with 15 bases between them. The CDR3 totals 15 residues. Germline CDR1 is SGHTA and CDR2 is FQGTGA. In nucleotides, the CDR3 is TGTGCCAGCAGCCTTCGACAGTCCCTATCCTACGAGCAGTACTTC. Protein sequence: CASSLRQSLSYEQYF. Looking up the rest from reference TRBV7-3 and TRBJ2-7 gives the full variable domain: GAGVSQTPSNKVTEKGKYVELRCDPISGHTALYWYRQSLGQGPEFLIYFQGTGAADDSGLPNDRFFAVRPEGSVSTLKIQRTERGDSAVYLCASSLRQSLSYEQYFGPGTRLTVT.

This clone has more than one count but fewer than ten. The CDR3, as DNA: TGTGCCAGCAGATACACCGGGGAGGAAAAACTGTTTTTT. Its translation is CASRYTGEEKLFF. The rearrangement uses TRBV4-2 and TRBJ1-4; D not resolved. Germline V gene sequence: CDR1 LGHNA, CDR2 YNFKEQ. V lost 6 bases and J 8 bases, leaving 13 bases between the germline ends. CDR3 length: 13 amino acids.

Here the CDR3 reads CASGSRTAGQSRANVLTF. CDR3 sequence (DNA): TGTGCTAGTGGTTCTAGGACTGCAGGACAAAGTCGGGCCAACGTCCTGACTTTC. The chain uses TRBV12-5 and TRBJ2-6; the D gene could be TRBD1 or TRBD2 (5 bases each). V lost 4 bases and J 5 bases, leaving 21 bases between the germline ends. This CDR3 is 18 amino acids long. CDR1 and CDR2 from the germline V gene are LGHNT and FRNRAP.

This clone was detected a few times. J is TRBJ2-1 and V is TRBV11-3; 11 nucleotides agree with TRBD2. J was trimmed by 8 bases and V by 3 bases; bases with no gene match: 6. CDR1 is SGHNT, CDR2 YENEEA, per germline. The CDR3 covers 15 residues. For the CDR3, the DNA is TGTGCCAGCAGCTTTAGCGGGAGGGCCCTCGATGAGCAGTTCTTC. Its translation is CASSFSGRALDEQFF.

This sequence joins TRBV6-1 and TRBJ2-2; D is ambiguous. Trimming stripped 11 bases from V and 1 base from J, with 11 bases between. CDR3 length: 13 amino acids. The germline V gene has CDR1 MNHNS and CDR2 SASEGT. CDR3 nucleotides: TGTGCCGATAGGCAGGAGAACACCGGGGAGCTGTTTTTT. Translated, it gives CADRQENTGELFF.

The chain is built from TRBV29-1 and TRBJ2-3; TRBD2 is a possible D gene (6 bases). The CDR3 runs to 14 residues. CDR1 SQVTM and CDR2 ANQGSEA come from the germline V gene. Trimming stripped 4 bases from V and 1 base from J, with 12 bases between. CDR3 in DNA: TGCAGCGTTGGGAGGGGTGGAGGCACAGATACGCAGTATTTT. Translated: CSVGRGGGTDTQYF.

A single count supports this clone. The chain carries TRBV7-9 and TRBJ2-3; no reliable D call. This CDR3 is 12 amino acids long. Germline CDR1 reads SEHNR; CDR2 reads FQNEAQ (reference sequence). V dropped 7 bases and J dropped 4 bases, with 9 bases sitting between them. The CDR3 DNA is TGTGCCAGCACCCCGATCGCAGATACGCAGTATTTT. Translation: CASTPIADTQYF.

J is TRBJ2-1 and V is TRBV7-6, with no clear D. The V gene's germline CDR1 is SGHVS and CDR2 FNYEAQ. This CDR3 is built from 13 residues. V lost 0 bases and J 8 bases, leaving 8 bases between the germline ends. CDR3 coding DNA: TGTGCCAGCAGCTTAGCGCTGAAGGATGAGCAGTTCTTC. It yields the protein CASSLALKDEQFF.

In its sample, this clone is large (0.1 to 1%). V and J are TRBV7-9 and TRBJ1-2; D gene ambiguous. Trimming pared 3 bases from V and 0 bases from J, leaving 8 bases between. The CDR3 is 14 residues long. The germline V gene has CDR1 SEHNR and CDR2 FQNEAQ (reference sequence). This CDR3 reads CASSLDVSNYGYTF. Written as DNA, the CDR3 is TGTGCCAGCAGCTTGGACGTTTCTAACTATGGCTACACCTTC.

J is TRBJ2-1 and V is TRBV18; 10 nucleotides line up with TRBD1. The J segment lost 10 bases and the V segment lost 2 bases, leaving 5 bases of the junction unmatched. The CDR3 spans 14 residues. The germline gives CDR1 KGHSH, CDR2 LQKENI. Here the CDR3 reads CASSPNWDRGEQFF. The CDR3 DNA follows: TGTGCCAGCTCACCAAATTGGGACAGGGGAGAGCAGTTCTTC.